Given below is one T cell receptor beta chain in context. What it binds is unknown. This entry belongs to a study of CD8 T cells in ankylosing spondylitis. Whole-study findings and limits: In ankylosing spondylitis patients, matched synovial fluid reportedly showed significant enrichment of disease-linked clones. One TCR beta motif, made up of several highly homologous variants, appeared characteristic of ankylosing spondylitis blood.

Trimming pared 6 bases from V and 2 bases from J, leaving 9 bases between. The germline V gene encodes CDR1 SNHLY and CDR2 FYNNEI. The CDR3 runs 13 residues. TCRdb re-called the 5' RACE reads with MiXCR, one entry per CDR3 protein. The data show roughly 260,000 distinct CDR3 sequences, 15% to 25% seen once. This clonotype was obtained from a male donor with ankylosing spondylitis or in good health (not recorded which). Material for sequencing was blood, either unsorted or a sorted T cell fraction (not recorded which). The chain couples TRBV2 to TRBJ2-3; D is unclear. The DNA of the CDR3 is TGTGCCAGCAGCCCCGTGGCCACAGATACGCAGTATTTT. This codes for CASSPVATDTQYF. The whole variable domain, filled in from reference TRBV2 and TRBJ2-3, reads EPEVTQTPSHQVTQMGQEVILRCVPISNHLYFYWYRQILGQKVEFLVSFYNNEISEKSEIFDDQFSVERPDGSNFTLKIRSTKLEDSAMYFCASSPVATDTQYFGPGTRLTVL.